The 26 T cell receptor beta chains below come from one sample, sequenced in a study of T cell repertoires in cytomegalovirus infection. TCRdb re-derived calls from the reads in MiXCR, one entry per CDR3 protein. The sample has about 530,000 distinct CDR3 sequences, more than 25% seen once; the top ten hold 13%. The sequencing sample was made of PBMCs. All receptors derive from a human donor in good health (CMV status not recorded). Some clones in this sample may be carry-over from other donors' samples.

The V call is TRBV19, the J call TRBJ1-5, with D uncertain. The CDR3 totals 12 residues. The V end was cut by 1 base, the J end by 5 bases, with 3 bases between. Germline loops: CDR1 LNHDA, CDR2 SQIVND (reference sequence). The CDR3 region is CASSIGYQPQHF. The CDR3 DNA sequence: TGTGCCAGTAGTATAGGATATCAGCCCCAGCATTTT.

V is TRBV12-3 or TRBV12-4 and J is TRBJ1-5, with D unclear. The V end lost 3 bases, the J end lost 4 bases, and 10 bases lay between the germline ends. This CDR3 comprises 14 residues. CDR3 region: CASSFGPINQPQHF. For the CDR3, the DNA is TGTGCCAGCAGTTTCGGGCCGATTAATCAGCCCCAGCATTTT.

The V call is TRBV2, the J call TRBJ2-6; D is undetermined. The CDR3 is 15 residues long. Germline V gene lookup returns CDR1 SNHLY and CDR2 FYNNEI. The ends were cut back, 3 bases at V and 4 bases at J, with 10 bases in the middle. In DNA, the CDR3 is TGTGCCAGCAGTGATCAAGTGTCCGGGGCCAACGTCCTGACTTTC. Translated, it gives CASSDQVSGANVLTF.

This clonotype was counted many times. V is TRBV7-2 and J is TRBJ2-7; no firm D call. The germline V and J ends were trimmed by 4 bases and 1 base, with 11 bases remaining between them. The CDR3 runs 14 residues. The germline gives CDR1 SGHTA, CDR2 FQGNSA. As DNA, the CDR3 is TGTGCCAGCAGCTACGTGGCGGCATCCTACGAGCAGTACGTC. This translates into CASSYVAASYEQYV.

The chain couples TRBV6-2 or TRBV6-3 to TRBJ1-1; no clear D gene. Germline loops: CDR1 MNHEY, CDR2 SVGEGT. The CDR3 runs to 13 residues. V was trimmed by 1 base and J by 5 bases, leaving 8 bases between them. Written as DNA, the CDR3 is TGTGCCAGCAGTTACTTGATGGTTACTGAAGCTTTCTTT. This sequence encodes CASSYLMVTEAFF.

This clonotype was detected many times. J is TRBJ1-4 and V is TRBV12-3 or TRBV12-4; D unclear. The CDR3 sequence is 13 residues long. V was cut by 2 bases and J by 4 bases, with 5 bases left in between. The CDR3, as DNA: TGTGCCAGCAGTTTAAGCGGTAATGAAAAACTGTTTTTT. Amino acid sequence: CASSLSGNEKLFF.

V gene TRBV29-1 combines with J gene TRBJ2-2, with TRBD2 matching 9 bases. The CDR3 contains 16 residues. Looked up from germline, CDR1 is SQVTM and CDR2 is ANQGSEA. V was clipped by 0 bases and J by 7 bases; unmatched bases: 9. CDR3 residues: CSVEDPAGGPVGELFF. CDR3 bases: TGCAGCGTTGAAGATCCGGCGGGAGGGCCGGTCGGGGAGCTGTTTTTT.

The chain uses TRBV19 and TRBJ2-1; D may correspond to TRBD1 or TRBD2 (5 bases each). The CDR3 sequence is 12 residues long. Germline V gene data show CDR1 as LNHDA and CDR2 as SQIVND (reference sequence). Between the trimmed V and J ends, which lost 6 bases and 8 bases, there was a span of 11 bases. The CDR3 DNA sequence: TGTGCCAGTAGGGCAGGGAGCTATGAGCAGTTCTTC. Translating it yields CASRAGSYEQFF. The full variable domain, completed using reference TRBV19 and TRBJ2-1, is DGGITQSPKYLFRKEGQNVTLSCEQNLNHDAMYWYRQDPGQGLRLIYYSQIVNDFQKGDIAEGYSVSREKKESFPLTVTSAQKNPTAFYLCASRAGSYEQFFGPGTRLTVL.

V and J are TRBV19 and TRBJ2-1; TRBD2 matches at 10 bases. V lost 5 bases, J lost 8 bases, and 21 bases stayed unmatched. CDR1 and CDR2 (germline): LNHDA, SQIVND (reference sequence). CDR3 length: 19 residues. The CDR3 loop is CASSARVGGSGRRLYEQFF. The CDR3 nucleotides are TGTGCCAGTAGTGCTAGGGTCGGTGGTAGCGGGAGGAGGCTCTATGAGCAGTTCTTC. The whole variable domain, remainder taken from reference TRBV19 and TRBJ2-1, is DGGITQSPKYLFRKEGQNVTLSCEQNLNHDAMYWYRQDPGQGLRLIYYSQIVNDFQKGDIAEGYSVSREKKESFPLTVTSAQKNPTAFYLCASSARVGGSGRRLYEQFFGPGTRLTVL.

This clonotype showed up just a few times. The CDR3 here is CASSLNFRLAGKQRSTGELFF. Written as DNA, the CDR3 is TGTGCCAGCAGCTTAAATTTTCGTCTAGCGGGAAAACAGAGGAGCACCGGGGAGCTGTTTTTT. The rearrangement joins TRBV7-2 to TRBJ2-2; TRBD2 matches at 9 bases. Germline lookup yields CDR1 SGHTA and CDR2 FQGNSA. This CDR3 spans 21 amino acids. V shed 2 bases, J shed 4 bases, and the junction held 20 bases outside the gene matches.

J is TRBJ1-1 and V is TRBV12-3 or TRBV12-4, with TRBD1 as a possible D gene (6 bases). The CDR3 is 16 residues long. Trimming removed 2 bases from V and 1 base from J, with 14 bases in between. The CDR3 DNA reads as TGTGCCAGCAGTTTAATAGGGGGAGGAAAGAACACTGAAGCTTTCTTT. Its translation: CASSLIGGGKNTEAFF.

This clonotype was counted many times. This chain uses TRBV7-2 with TRBJ1-2; D is undetermined. Germline lookup yields CDR1 SGHTA and CDR2 FQGNSA. V lost 1 base, J lost 8 bases, and 17 bases lay in between. The CDR3 is made up of 15 amino acids. In DNA form, the CDR3 reads TGTGCCAGCAGCTTAGAGGGCACCCGCGGCGGCGGCTACACCTTC. Translation gives CASSLEGTRGGGYTF.

There are a few counts of this clonotype. The chain links TRBV20-1 to TRBJ1-2, with TRBD1 as a possible D gene (5 bases). CDR1 DFQATT and CDR2 SNEGSKA come from the germline V gene (reference sequence). This CDR3 contains 11 residues. Trimming took 5 bases from V and 4 from J, leaving 8 bases between them. The CDR3: CSAYDSYGYTF. The CDR3 DNA sequence: TGCAGTGCTTATGACAGCTATGGCTACACCTTC.

The sample holds many counts of this clonotype. This chain uses TRBV7-8 with TRBJ2-3; unclear D gene. The germline gives CDR1 SGHVS, CDR2 FQNEAQ. CDR3 size: 14 residues. V lost 1 base and J 2 bases, leaving 7 bases between the germline ends. The CDR3 here is CASSLGYNTDTQYF. CDR3 DNA: TGTGCCAGCAGCTTAGGTTACAACACAGATACGCAGTATTTT.

The V call is TRBV4-1, the J call TRBJ1-2, with 10 bases aligning to TRBD1. J was trimmed by 4 bases and V by 0 bases; bases with no gene match: 11. Germline CDR1 is MGHRA and CDR2 is YSYEKL. This CDR3 is 18 amino acids long. CDR3 DNA: TGCGCCAGCAGCCAAGATCCGGACAGGGGGAATATTGGCTATGGCTACACCTTC. Its protein is CASSQDPDRGNIGYGYTF.

This clonotype showed up many times. The chain employs TRBV7-2 and TRBJ2-1; no definite D call. Trimming pared 2 bases from V and 4 bases from J, leaving 9 bases between. The CDR3 loop spans 14 amino acids. Germline-derived CDR1 and CDR2 are SGHTA and FQGNSA. Written as DNA, the CDR3 is TGTGCCAGCAGCTTAATGTTAGGTTACAATGAGCAGTTCTTC. Protein product: CASSLMLGYNEQFF. The variable domain in full, with the rest retrieved from reference TRBV7-2 and TRBJ2-1, is GAGVSQSPSNKVTEKGKDVELRCDPISGHTALYWYRQSLGQGLEFLIYFQGNSAPDKSGLPSDRFSAERTGGSVSTLTIQRTQQEDSAVYLCASSLMLGYNEQFFGPGTRLTVL.

This clonotype was counted between two and nine times. V gene TRBV6-2 or TRBV6-3 combines with J gene TRBJ2-1, with D possibly matching TRBD2 (6 bases). The CDR3 sequence is 13 residues long. V was cut by 0 bases and J by 8 bases, with 8 bases left in between. Germline V lookup: CDR1 MNHEY, CDR2 SVGEGT. CDR3 nucleotide sequence: TGTGCCAGCAGTTACTCGCGCGGGGATGAGCAGTTCTTC. Protein: CASSYSRGDEQFF.

This clonotype has a count of ten or more. A read error may produce the germline difference seen at one junction end. The chain joins TRBV20-1 to TRBJ1-1; 9 bases are shared with TRBD1. The germline CDR1 and CDR2 sequences are DFQATT and SNEGSKA (reference sequence). This CDR3 has 15 residues. The CDR3 region is CSARDISGTGILGDF. CDR3 nucleotide sequence: TGCAGTGCTAGAGATATTAGCGGGACAGGGATACTAGGGGATTTT.

This clonotype was counted only a few times. J is TRBJ1-4 and V is TRBV19; D might be TRBD1 (6 bases). This CDR3 has 13 residues. Germline values: CDR1 LNHDA, CDR2 SQIVND (reference sequence). V shed 5 bases and J shed 10 bases, with 14 bases lying between them. The CDR3 coding sequence is TGTGCCAGTAGTTCTCCAGGGGCGGGAAAACTGTTTTTT. Amino acids: CASSSPGAGKLFF.

V gene TRBV27 combines with J gene TRBJ2-1; a possible D gene is TRBD2 (6 bases). The germline CDR1 and CDR2 sequences are MNHEY and SMNVEV (reference sequence). This CDR3 is 13 amino acids long. Trimming shortened V by 6 bases and J by 8 bases, and 14 bases separated the two germline ends. The CDR3, as DNA: TGTGCCAGCAGGAGGTATGGCGGGGATGAGCAGTTCTTC. Its translation: CASRRYGGDEQFF.

The rearrangement uses TRBV4-3 and TRBJ2-4, with D perhaps being TRBD1 or TRBD2 (5 bases each). Trimming pared 1 base from V and 7 bases from J, leaving 8 bases between. This CDR3 has 13 residues. In germline, CDR1 is LGHNA, CDR2 YSLEER. The CDR3 spells CASSQARDNIQYF. The CDR3, as DNA: TGCGCCAGCAGCCAAGCTAGGGACAACATTCAGTACTTC.

The V and J genes are TRBV12-3 or TRBV12-4 and TRBJ2-7; D remains unclear. V was shortened by 6 bases and J by 2 bases, with 11 bases between the two germline ends. The CDR3 totals 13 residues. CDR3 sequence: CASRPSYAYEQYF. The CDR3 DNA follows: TGTGCCAGCAGGCCTTCTTACGCCTACGAGCAGTACTTC.

This clonotype was seen more than once but under ten times. The genes are TRBV27 and TRBJ2-1, with 9 bases fitting TRBD2. CDR1 and CDR2 (germline): MNHEY, SMNVEV (reference sequence). The CDR3 sequence is 16 residues long. V was pared by 3 bases and J by 3 bases, with 6 bases of the junction left unmatched. CDR3 nucleotide sequence: TGTGCCAGCAGTTTGCATATAGCGGGAGACTACAATGAGCAGTTCTTC. This encodes CASSLHIAGDYNEQFF.

The chain joins TRBV20-1 to TRBJ2-5, with D possibly being TRBD2 (5 bases). Germline assignment: CDR1 DFQATT and CDR2 SNEGSKA (reference sequence). V was clipped by 0 bases and J by 3 bases, with 8 bases between them. The CDR3 has 13 residues. CDR3 DNA sequence: TGCAGTGCTAGAGATCCCGGGAAAGAGACCCAGTACTTC. Protein sequence: CSARDPGKETQYF.

This clonotype was counted ten times or more. The chain carries TRBV7-2 and TRBJ2-1; no reliable D call. CDR3 length: 13 amino acids. Trimming removed 3 bases from V and 3 bases from J, with 6 bases in between. The germline gives CDR1 SGHTA, CDR2 FQGNSA. Written as DNA, the CDR3 is TGTGCCAGCAGCTTTGCTAGCTACAATGAGCAGTTCTTC. Residues: CASSFASYNEQFF. Based on the CDR3 plus reference TRBV7-2 and TRBJ2-1, the full variable domain is GAGVSQSPSNKVTEKGKDVELRCDPISGHTALYWYRQSLGQGLEFLIYFQGNSAPDKSGLPSDRFSAERTGGSVSTLTIQRTQQEDSAVYLCASSFASYNEQFFGPGTRLTVL.

This rearrangement joins TRBV18 to TRBJ2-1, with 11 bases identical to TRBD2. Germline loops: CDR1 KGHSH, CDR2 LQKENI. V dropped 2 bases and J dropped 0; count of bases not matched to a gene: 12. This CDR3 contains 20 residues. The CDR3 coding sequence is TGTGCCAGCTCACCATTGACTAGCGGGAAGACGCAGAGCTCCTACAATGAGCAGTTCTTC. As protein: CASSPLTSGKTQSSYNEQFF.